This T cell receptor (beta chain) was obtained from a study of shared clonotypes between healthy human individuals (dated by TCRdb to 2019 to 2021). Background on the whole study: A few men and a couple of women, aged 18 to 49 years, made up the cohort. For each donor, CD4 naive and CD4 memory were each run on three plates, CD8 naive on two plates, and CD8 memory on one plate. Between about 0.8 and 9.5 billion PBMCs per donor were obtained by leukapheresis. Libraries were prepared and TCR repertoires were sequenced by different laboratories using diverse techniques, in order to increase sequencing depth and limit assay-specific biases. The study deeply sequenced blood TCR repertoires of about 5 healthy adults to estimate repertoire size and the extent of clonotype sharing between individuals. Paper-wide results and their limitations: Compared with non-shared clonotypes, the clonotypes found in all four sorted-subset donors had higher generation probabilities. Pairwise subsampling indicated that sequencing depth was expected to affect the degree of clonotype sharing among donors. Because the study included a small number of donors, the genetic and exposure-history diversity represented was limited. Around 5% of naive CD4, 3.5% of naive CD8, approximately 2% of memory CD4, and more than 0.35% of memory CD8 clonotypes were shared across a few donors. Larger estimated clonotype richness was generally found for naive subsets than for memory subsets. Sampling was restricted to blood, and TCR repertoires in tissues likely differ from the TCR repertoires found in blood. Rarefaction of sorted-subset datasets indicated incomplete sequencing despite the large sequencing depth.

This clone was found once. Its antigen is still unknown. Per-nucleotide qualities are absent, and no much larger clonotype sits a single base away. Using the deep immunoSEQ assay, multiplex PCR amplified TCR CDR3 regions from genomic DNA. Extracted genomic DNA from each cell subset was distributed evenly across all wells of several immunoSEQ 96-well plates, and each plate was treated as a replicate. For sorted subsets, 200 to 250 ng genomic DNA, equal to some 30,000 T cell genomes, was loaded into each replicate PCR. The purified libraries were quantified using a Qubit 3.0 fluorometer, sized with a Bioanalyzer 2100, and then quantified again using the KAPA Library Quantification kit. A separate single-read 150-cycle Illumina NextSeq 550 flow cell was used to sequence each immunoSEQ 96-well plate. As for how the authors treated the data: Because the immunoSEQ output included only junctional sequences and no quality scores, the filtering could not be the same as the filtering used for full-length reads. Sequences were annotated with PyIR, a Python wrapper for IgBLAST v1.9, and V/J genes and CDR3 were assigned using IMGT germline references. Reads were removed for weak V/J assignments (E-value above 1e-6), missing CDR3, stop codons, out-of-frame junctions, or ambiguous translated residues. V3J clonotypes were defined by identical inferred V gene, J gene, and CDR3 amino acid sequence. The percentage overlap between two repertoires was calculated by dividing the number of shared unique clonotypes by the size of the smaller repertoire. Richness of each repertoire was evaluated using RTK rarefaction, the Chao1 estimator, and Recon v2.1 estimates of unobserved clonotypes. For all TCRbeta clonotypes obtained by the gDNA method from several donors, generation probabilities were computed with OLGA. As stored in TCRdb, this immuneACCESS dataset retains in-frame rearrangements with V and J assigned. A fraction of the clones does not appear; measured against another copy, unresolved V genes explain less than half of the discrepancy, and the remainder lacks a known reason. Clone size and the V and J calls come from that table; the DNA yielded D and trimming. Across this sample there are more than 550,000 clones, with 92% seen only once. The ten largest make up 24% of the sample.

CD8 naive samples consisted of CD45RO-negative cells that were positively selected for CCR7, yielding a CD45RA+CCR7+ population without TemRA cells. Healthy HIV-negative adults with no recently reported acute infections or vaccinations were included as donors. Every donor was a Caucasian adult residing in Nashville, Tennessee, USA. Blood was collected by leukapheresis, and PBMCs were isolated by Ficoll-Histopaque density gradient centrifugation and then cryopreserved in liquid nitrogen vapor phase. Purity and quantity of every magnetically sorted T cell population were checked by analytical flow cytometry. Each sorted fraction had its genomic DNA isolated and then quantified by UV absorbance on a Nanodrop 2000c. V sheds 8 bases and J sheds 3 bases, leaving 4 bases between their ends. From its cysteine to its phenylalanine, the CDR3 spans 9 amino acids. Only the CDR3 DNA is retained, 27 bases long and in frame from the first base. For CDR1 and CDR2, the germline V gene (reference sequence) lists DFQATT and SNEGSKA.

This TCR came from a young man in good health. The specimen was naive CD8+ T cells sorted from blood. The meaning of the sample's cell subset or site label: CD45RA+CCR7+. This chain joins TRBV20-1 to TRBJ1-1; no D gene call is confident. The CDR3 corresponds to CSLYTEAFF. In nucleotide form, the sequence is TGCAGTCTCTACACTGAAGCTTTCTTT.